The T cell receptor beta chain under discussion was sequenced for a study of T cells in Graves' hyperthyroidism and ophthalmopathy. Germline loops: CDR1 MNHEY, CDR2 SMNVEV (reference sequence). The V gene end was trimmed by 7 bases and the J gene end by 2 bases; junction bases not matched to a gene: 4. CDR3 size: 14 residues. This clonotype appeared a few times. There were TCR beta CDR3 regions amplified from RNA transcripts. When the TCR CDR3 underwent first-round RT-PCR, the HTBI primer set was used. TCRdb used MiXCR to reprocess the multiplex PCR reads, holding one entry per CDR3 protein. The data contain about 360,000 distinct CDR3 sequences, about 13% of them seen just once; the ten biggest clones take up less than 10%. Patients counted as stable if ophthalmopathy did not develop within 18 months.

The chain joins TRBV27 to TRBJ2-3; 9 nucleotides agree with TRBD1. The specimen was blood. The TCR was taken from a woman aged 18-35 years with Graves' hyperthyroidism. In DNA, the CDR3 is TGTGCCAGCATCCGACAGGGGGTCACAGATACGCAGTATTTT. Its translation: CASIRQGVTDTQYF.